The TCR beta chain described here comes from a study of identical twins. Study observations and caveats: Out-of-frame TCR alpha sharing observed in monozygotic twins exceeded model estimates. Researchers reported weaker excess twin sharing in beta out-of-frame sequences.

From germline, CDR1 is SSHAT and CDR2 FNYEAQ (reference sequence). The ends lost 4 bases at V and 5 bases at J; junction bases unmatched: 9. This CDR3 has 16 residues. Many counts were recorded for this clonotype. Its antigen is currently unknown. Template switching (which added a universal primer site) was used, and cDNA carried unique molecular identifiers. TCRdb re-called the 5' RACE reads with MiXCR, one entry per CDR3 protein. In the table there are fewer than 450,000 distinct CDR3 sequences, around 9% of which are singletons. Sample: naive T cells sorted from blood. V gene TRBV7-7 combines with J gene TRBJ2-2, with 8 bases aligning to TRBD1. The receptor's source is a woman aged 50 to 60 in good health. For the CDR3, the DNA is TGTGCCAGCAGCTCTGGACAGGGAAGGTGGACCGGGGAGCTGTTTTTT. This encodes CASSSGQGRWTGELFF.